This TCR beta chain was documented in a study of blood T cell repertoires in COVID-19. Overall study: From T cells, B-cell-depleted T cells, or PBMCs came the material, which was cDNA or gDNA.

The CDR3 loop spans 12 amino acids. V lost 2 bases and J 4 bases, leaving 3 bases between the germline ends. Germline V gives CDR1 SGHTA, CDR2 FQGNSA. Original methodology: It was from reference gene primer amplification that nucleated cell counts were estimated. Sequenced by immunoSEQ multiplex PCR; TCRdb stores in-frame clones only, minus some. V, J and clone size were drawn from that table, and D and trimming were deduced from the DNA. This table has 84,000 or so clones, roughly three quarters appearing once. The TCR sequence derives from a man aged 70 or older with acute or convalescent COVID-19. The sample consisted of peripheral blood. This chain uses TRBV7-2 with TRBJ1-5; no clear D. The CDR3 sequence is CASSLQNQPQHF. CDR3 sequence (DNA): TGTGCCAGCAGCTTACAGAATCAGCCCCAGCATTTT.